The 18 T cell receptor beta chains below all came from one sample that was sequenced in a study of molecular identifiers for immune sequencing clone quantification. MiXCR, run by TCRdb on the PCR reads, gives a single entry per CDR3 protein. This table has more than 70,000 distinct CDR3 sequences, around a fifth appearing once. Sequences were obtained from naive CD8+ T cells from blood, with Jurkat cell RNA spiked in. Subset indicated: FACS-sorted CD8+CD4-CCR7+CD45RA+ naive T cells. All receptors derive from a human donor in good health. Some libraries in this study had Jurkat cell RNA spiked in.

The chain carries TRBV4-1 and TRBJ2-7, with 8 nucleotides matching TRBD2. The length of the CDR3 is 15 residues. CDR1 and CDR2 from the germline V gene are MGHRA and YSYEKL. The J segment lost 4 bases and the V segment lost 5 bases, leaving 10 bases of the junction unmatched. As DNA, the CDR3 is TGCGCCAGCAGCTCCGTGGCGGGGGGTGCTTACGAGCAGTACTTC. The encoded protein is CASSSVAGGAYEQYF.

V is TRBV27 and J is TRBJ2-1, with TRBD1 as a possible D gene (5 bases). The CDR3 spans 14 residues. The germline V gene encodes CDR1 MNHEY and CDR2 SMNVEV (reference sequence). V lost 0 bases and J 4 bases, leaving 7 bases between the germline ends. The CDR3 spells CASSLSQGYNEQFF. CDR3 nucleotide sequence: TGTGCCAGCAGTTTATCCCAGGGTTACAATGAGCAGTTCTTC.

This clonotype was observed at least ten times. The CDR3 sequence is CASSLPMSTEAFF. The CDR3 bases are TGTGCCAGCAGCTTACCAATGAGCACTGAAGCTTTCTTT. The rearrangement joins TRBV7-9 to TRBJ1-1; no clear D. CDR1 is SEHNR and CDR2 is FQNEAQ in the germline V gene (reference sequence). There are 13 residues in the CDR3. The ends were cut back, 2 bases at V and 4 bases at J, with 8 bases in the middle. The full variable domain, completed using reference TRBV7-9 and TRBJ1-1, is DTGVSQNPRHKITKRGQNVTFRCDPISEHNRLYWYRQTLGQGPEFLTYFQNEAQLEKSRLLSDRFSAERPKGSFSTLEIQRTEQGDSAMYLCASSLPMSTEAFFGQGTRLTVV.

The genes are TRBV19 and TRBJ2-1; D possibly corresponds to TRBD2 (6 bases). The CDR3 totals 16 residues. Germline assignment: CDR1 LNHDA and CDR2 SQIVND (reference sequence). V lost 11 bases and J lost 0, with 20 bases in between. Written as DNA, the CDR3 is TGTGCCGGCTACACCCTAGGGCGGGGCTCCTACAATGAGCAGTTCTTC. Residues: CAGYTLGRGSYNEQFF.

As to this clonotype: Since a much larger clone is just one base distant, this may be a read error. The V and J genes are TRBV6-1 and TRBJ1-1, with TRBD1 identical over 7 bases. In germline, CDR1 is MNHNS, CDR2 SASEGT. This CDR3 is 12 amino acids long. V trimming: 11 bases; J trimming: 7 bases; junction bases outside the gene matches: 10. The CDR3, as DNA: TGTGCCGGCGGCAGAAACAGGGGTGAAGCTTTCTTT. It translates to CAGGRNRGEAFF.

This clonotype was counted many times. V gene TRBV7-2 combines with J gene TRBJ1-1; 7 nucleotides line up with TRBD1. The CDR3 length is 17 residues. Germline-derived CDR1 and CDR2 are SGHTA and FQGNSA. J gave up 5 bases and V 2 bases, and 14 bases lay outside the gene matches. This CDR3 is CASSLLWEGAEWTEAFF. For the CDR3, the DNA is TGTGCCAGCAGCTTACTCTGGGAGGGGGCGGAGTGGACTGAAGCTTTCTTT.

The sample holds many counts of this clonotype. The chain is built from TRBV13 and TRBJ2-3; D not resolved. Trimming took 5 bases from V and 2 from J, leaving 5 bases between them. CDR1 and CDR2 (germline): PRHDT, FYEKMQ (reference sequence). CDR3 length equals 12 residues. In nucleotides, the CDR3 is TGTGCCAGCAGCCCCACCACAGATACGCAGTATTTT. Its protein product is CASSPTTDTQYF.

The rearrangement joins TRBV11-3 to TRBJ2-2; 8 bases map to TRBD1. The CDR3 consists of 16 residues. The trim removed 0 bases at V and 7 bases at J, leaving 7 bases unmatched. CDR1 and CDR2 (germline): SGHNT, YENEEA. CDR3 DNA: TGTGCCAGCAGCTTAGAGTTGGCAGGGGGCAGCGGGGAGCTGTTTTTT. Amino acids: CASSLELAGGSGELFF.

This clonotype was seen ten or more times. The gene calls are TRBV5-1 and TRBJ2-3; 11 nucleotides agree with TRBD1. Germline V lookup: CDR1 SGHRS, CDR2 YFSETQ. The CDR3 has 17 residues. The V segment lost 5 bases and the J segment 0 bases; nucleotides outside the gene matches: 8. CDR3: CASRKGQGGTSTDTQYF. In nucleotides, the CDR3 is TGCGCCAGCAGAAAGGGACAGGGGGGAACTAGCACAGATACGCAGTATTTT.

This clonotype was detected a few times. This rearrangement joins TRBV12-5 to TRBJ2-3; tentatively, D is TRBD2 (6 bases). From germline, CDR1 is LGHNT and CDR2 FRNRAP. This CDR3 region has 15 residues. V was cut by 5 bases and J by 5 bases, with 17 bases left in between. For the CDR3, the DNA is TGTGCTAGTGGTCCCGCTTGGGGGGAGGTAGATACGCAGTATTTT. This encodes CASGPAWGEVDTQYF.

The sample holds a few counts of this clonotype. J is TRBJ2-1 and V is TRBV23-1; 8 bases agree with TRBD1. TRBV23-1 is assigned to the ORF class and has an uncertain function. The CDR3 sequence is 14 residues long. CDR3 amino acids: CASEQGAFYNEQFF. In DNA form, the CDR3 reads TGCGCTAGCGAGCAGGGGGCTTTTTACAATGAGCAGTTCTTC.

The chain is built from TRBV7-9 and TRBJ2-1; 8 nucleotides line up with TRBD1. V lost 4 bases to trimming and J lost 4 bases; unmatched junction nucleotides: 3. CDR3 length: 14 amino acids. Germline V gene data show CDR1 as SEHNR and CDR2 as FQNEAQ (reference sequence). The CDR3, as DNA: TGTGCCAGCAGCTCGGGACAGGTTTACAATGAGCAGTTCTTC. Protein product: CASSSGQVYNEQFF.

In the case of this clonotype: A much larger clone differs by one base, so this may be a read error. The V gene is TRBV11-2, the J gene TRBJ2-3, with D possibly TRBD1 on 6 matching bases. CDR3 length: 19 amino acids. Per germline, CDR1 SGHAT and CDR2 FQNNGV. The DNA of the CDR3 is TGTGCCAGCAGCTTAGGCCCCGCCTCAACAGGGTTGGGCACAGATACGCAGTGTTTT. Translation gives CASSLGPASTGLGTDTQCF.

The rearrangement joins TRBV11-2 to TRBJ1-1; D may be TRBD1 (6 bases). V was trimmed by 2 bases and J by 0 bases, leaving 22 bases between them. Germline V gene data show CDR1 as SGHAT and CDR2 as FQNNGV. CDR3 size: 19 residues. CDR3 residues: CASSLYLRGGRGVNTEAFF. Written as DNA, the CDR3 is TGTGCCAGCAGCTTATATCTACGTGGGGGGCGGGGAGTGAACACTGAAGCTTTCTTT.

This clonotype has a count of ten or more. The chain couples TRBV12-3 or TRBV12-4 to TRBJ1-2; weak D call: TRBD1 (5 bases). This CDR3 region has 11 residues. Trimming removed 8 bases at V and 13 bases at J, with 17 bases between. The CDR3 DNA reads TGTGCCAGCGGGTCCGGGACCCCGGCCACCTTC. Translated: CASGSGTPATF.

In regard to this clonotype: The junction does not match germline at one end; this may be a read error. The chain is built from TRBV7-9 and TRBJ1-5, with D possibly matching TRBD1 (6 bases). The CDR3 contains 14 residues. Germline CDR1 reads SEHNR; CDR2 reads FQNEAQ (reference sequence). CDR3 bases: TGTGCCGGCAGCTCCGGAGGGACACATCAGCCCCAGCATTTT. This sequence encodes CAGSSGGTHQPQHF.

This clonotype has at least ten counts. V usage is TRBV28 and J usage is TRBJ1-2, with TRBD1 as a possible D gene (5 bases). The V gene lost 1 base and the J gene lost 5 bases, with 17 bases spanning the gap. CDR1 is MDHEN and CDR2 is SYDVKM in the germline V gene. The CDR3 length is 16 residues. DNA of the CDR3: TGTGCCAGCAGTTTATTAATCGGGGGAAAGGGGTATGGCTACACCTTC. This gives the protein CASSLLIGGKGYGYTF.

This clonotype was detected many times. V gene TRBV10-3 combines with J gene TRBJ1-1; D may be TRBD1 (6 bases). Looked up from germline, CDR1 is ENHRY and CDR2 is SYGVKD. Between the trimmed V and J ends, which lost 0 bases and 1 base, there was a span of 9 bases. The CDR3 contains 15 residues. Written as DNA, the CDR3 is TGTGCCATCAGTGAGTCGAGGGGGGAGAACACTGAAGCTTTCTTT. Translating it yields CAISESRGENTEAFF.